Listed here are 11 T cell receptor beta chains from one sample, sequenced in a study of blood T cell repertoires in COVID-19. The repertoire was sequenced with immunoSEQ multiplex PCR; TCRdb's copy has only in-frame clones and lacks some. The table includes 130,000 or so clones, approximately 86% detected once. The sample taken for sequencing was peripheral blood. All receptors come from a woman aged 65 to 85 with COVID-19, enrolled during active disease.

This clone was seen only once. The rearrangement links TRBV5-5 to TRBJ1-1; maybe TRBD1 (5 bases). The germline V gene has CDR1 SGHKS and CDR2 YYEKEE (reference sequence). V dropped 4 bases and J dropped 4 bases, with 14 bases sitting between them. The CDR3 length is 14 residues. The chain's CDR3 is CASSVLLGGTEAFF. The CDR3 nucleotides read TGTGCCAGCAGCGTTCTATTGGGGGGCACTGAAGCTTTCTTT.

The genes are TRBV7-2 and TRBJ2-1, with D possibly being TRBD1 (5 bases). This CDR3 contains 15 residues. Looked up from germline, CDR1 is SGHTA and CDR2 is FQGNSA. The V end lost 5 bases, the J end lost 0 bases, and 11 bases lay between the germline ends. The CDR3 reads CASSLDISSYNEQFF. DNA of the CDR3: TGTGCCAGCAGCCTGGACATAAGCTCCTACAATGAGCAGTTCTTC.

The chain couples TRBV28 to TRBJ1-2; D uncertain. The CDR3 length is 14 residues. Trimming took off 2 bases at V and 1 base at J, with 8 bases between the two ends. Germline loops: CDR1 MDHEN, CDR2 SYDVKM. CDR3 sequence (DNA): TGTGCCAGCAGTTTAGCCAGGTATAACTATGGCTACACCTTC. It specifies CASSLARYNYGYTF.

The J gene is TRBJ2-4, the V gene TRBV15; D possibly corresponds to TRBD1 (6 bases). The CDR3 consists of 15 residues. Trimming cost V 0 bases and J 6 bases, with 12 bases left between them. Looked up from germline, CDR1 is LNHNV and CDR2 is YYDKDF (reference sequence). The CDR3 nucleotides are TGTGCCACCAGCAGAGATACTCAGGGGCTAAACATTCAGTACTTC. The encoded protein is CATSRDTQGLNIQYF.

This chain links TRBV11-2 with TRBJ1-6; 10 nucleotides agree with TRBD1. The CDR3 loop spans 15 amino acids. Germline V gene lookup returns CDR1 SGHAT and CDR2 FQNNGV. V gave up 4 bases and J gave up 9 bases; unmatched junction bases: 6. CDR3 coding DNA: TGTGCCAGCAGCTCTACGGGACAGGGGAGTTCACCCCTCCACTTT. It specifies CASSSTGQGSSPLHF.

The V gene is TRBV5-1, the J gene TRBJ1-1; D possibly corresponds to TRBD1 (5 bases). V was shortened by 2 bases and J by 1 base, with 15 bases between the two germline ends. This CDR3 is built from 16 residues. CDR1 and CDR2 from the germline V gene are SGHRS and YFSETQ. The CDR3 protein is CASSLSLAGQNTEAFF. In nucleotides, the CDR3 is TGCGCCAGCAGCTTAAGTCTGGCAGGGCAGAACACTGAAGCTTTCTTT.

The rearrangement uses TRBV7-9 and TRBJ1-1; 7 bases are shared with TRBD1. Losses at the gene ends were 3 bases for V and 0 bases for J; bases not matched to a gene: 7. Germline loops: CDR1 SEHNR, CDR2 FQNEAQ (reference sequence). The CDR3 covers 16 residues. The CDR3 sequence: CASSFSYGTVNTEAFF. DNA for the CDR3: TGTGCCAGCAGCTTTAGCTATGGGACAGTGAACACTGAAGCTTTCTTT.

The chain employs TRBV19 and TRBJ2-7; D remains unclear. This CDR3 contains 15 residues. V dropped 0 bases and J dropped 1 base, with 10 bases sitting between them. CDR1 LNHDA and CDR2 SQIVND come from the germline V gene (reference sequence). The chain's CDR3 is CASSIESGRSYEQYF. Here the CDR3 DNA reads TGTGCCAGTAGTATAGAGTCAGGCAGATCCTACGAGCAGTACTTC.

The CDR3 reads CASSGDSSGTGELFF. CDR3 in DNA: TGCGCCAGCAGTGGGGACAGTTCGGGCACCGGGGAGCTGTTTTTT. J is TRBJ2-2 and V is TRBV10-1, with 7 nucleotides matching TRBD1. The CDR3 loop spans 15 amino acids. Germline CDR1 is WNHNN and CDR2 is SYGVQD (reference sequence). After removal of 4 bases from V and 4 bases from J, the junction contained 6 bases not matched to a gene.

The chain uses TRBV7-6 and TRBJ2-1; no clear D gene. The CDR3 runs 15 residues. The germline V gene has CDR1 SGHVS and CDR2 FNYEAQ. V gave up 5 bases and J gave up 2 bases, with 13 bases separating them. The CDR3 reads CASSARQGPYNEQFF. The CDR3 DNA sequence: TGTGCCAGCAGCGCCAGACAAGGTCCCTACAATGAGCAGTTCTTC.

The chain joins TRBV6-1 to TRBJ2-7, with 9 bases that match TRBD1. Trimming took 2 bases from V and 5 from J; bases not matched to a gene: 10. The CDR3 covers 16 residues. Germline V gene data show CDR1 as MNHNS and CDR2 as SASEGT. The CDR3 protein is CASSETLGQGRNEQYF. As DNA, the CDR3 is TGTGCCAGCAGTGAAACCCTCGGACAGGGGCGCAACGAGCAGTACTTC.